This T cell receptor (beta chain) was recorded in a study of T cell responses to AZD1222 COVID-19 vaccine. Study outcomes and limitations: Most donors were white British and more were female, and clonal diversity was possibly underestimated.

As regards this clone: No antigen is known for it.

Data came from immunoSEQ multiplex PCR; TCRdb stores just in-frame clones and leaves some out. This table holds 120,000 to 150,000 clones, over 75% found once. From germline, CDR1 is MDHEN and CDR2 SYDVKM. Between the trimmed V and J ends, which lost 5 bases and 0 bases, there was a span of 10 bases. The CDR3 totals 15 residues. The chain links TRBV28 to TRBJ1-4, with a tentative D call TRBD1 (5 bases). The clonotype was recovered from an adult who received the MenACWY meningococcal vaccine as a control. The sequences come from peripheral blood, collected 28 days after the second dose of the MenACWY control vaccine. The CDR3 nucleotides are TGTGCCAGCAGTCCCCGACAGACAACTAATGAAAAACTGTTTTTT. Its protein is CASSPRQTTNEKLFF.